This paragraph covers one TCR beta chain sequence. The antigen is unknown. Trimming shortened V by 0 bases and J by 0 bases, and 18 bases separated the two germline ends. CDR3 size: 18 residues. Germline V gene lookup returns CDR1 SGDLS and CDR2 YYNGEE. These data come from a study of OX40 agonist ivuxolimab in advanced cancers. Study context: Hepatocellular carcinoma, melanoma, renal cell or head and neck cancer occurred in dose-escalation patients. Notes on the study in general: In the 0.1 to 3.0 mg/kg range, CD4+ and CD8+ blood T cells had expanded clonally by week 6.

Produced via immunoSEQ multiplex PCR; TCRdb's table is partial and in-frame only. The profile shows around 70,000 clones, 65% to 85% of them singletons. The sample here was CD4+ or CD8+ T cells sorted from blood, taken in a trial of the OX40 agonist ivuxolimab. This TCR was recovered from an adult with an advanced solid tumor such as melanoma, head and neck, liver or kidney cancer. The chain uses TRBV9 and TRBJ1-1; D might be TRBD1 (5 bases). As DNA, the CDR3 is TGTGCCAGCAGCGTAGAGGGGAGGTCGGACTCCTTGAACACTGAAGCTTTCTTT. Translating it yields CASSVEGRSDSLNTEAFF. Full variable domain (remainder filled in from reference TRBV9 and TRBJ1-1): DSGVTQTPKHLITATGQRVTLRCSPRSGDLSVYWYQQSLDQGLQFLIQYYNGEERAKGNILERFSAQQFPDLHSELNLSSLELGDSALYFCASSVEGRSDSLNTEAFFGQGTRLTVV.